The T cell receptor beta chain described here comes from a study of blood T cell repertoires in COVID-19. Study at large: Italy, Spain and the United States were the sources of the convalescent and acute COVID-19 samples. Sources were T cells, B-cell-depleted T cells, or PBMCs; the material itself was cDNA or gDNA.

This clone was detected once. With V trimmed by 8 bases and J by 3 bases, 16 bases remained unmatched. This CDR3 region has 17 residues. Germline V gives CDR1 MGHDK, CDR2 SYGVNS. In the authors' methods: How many nucleated cells were present was estimated from reference gene primer amplification. Assay used: immunoSEQ multiplex PCR; TCRdb lists only in-frame clones, some missing. Clone size and V and J calls were adopted from that table, with D and trimming inferred from the DNA. The sample includes over 80,000 clones, 70% to 90% of them seen just once. This clonotype was obtained from a man aged 45-60 years with acute or convalescent COVID-19. Sequences were obtained from peripheral blood. The chain joins TRBV25-1 to TRBJ2-1; 7 bases fit TRBD1. The CDR3 DNA is TGTGCCAGCCGATCAACACAGGGGAACCCCTACTACAATGAGCAGTTCTTC. It translates to CASRSTQGNPYYNEQFF.